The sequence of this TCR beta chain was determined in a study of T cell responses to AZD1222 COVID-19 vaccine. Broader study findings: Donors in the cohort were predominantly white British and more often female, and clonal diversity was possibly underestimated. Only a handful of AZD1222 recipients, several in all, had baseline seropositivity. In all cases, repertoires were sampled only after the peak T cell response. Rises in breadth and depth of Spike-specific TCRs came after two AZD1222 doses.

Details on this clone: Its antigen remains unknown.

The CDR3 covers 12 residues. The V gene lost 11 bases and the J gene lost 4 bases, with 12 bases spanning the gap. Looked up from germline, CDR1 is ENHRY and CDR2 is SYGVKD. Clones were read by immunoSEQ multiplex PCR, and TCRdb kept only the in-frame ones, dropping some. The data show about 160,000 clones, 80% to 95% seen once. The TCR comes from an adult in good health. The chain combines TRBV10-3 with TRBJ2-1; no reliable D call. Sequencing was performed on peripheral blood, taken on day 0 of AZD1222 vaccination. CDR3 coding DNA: TGTGCCGCTTTTCATCAGTACAATGAGCAGTTCTTC. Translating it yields CAAFHQYNEQFF.